The next 32 T cell receptor beta chains were all read from a single sample in a study of CD8+ T cells in alopecia areata. cDNA serving as the sequencing template came from extracted, reverse transcribed RNA. Method: immunoSEQ multiplex PCR; TCRdb's copy keeps in-frame clones and lacks some. This table has about 190,000 clones, around 60% appearing once. Treatment meaning: oral pan-JAK inhibitor, 5-10 mg twice daily. Here the sequenced sample was CD8+ T cells sorted from blood, taken at week 24, from a patient treated with tofacitinib. The receptors come from a human donor with alopecia areata.

This chain connects TRBV5-6 to TRBJ2-3, with 8 positions matching TRBD2. Germline CDR1 and CDR2: SGHDT and YYEEEE. This CDR3 comprises 12 residues. J lost 13 bases, V lost 0 bases, and 4 bases had no gene match. The CDR3 is CASSLGATSEYF. The CDR3 DNA reads TGTGCCAGCAGCTTGGGAGCGACTAGCGAGTATTTT.

This clone came up a few times. The chain carries TRBV2 and TRBJ2-1; 11 bases line up with TRBD1. This CDR3 spans 15 amino acids. The junction had 4 bases not matched to a gene; V was cut back by 3 bases and J by 6 bases. The germline gives CDR1 SNHLY, CDR2 FYNNEI. CDR3 in DNA: TGTGCCAGCAGTGAGGGGACAGGGGGTTTCAATGAGCAGTTCTTC. It codes for CASSEGTGGFNEQFF.

V usage is TRBV7-9 and J usage is TRBJ2-3; 7 bases are a match to TRBD2. CDR1 and CDR2 from the germline V gene are SEHNR and FQNEAQ (reference sequence). The CDR3 is 14 amino acids. V dropped 6 bases and J dropped 8; count of bases not matched to a gene: 11. Here the CDR3 DNA reads TGTGCCAGCAGACCACCCCGGACGGGAGGTACGCAGTATTTT. This sequence encodes CASRPPRTGGTQYF.

This clone was detected once. The chain is built from TRBV6-5 and TRBJ1-1; 8 bases are a match to TRBD1. The J segment lost 5 bases and the V segment lost 6 bases, leaving 8 bases of the junction unmatched. The CDR3 length is 14 residues. Germline V gives CDR1 MNHEY, CDR2 SVGAGI. CDR3 sequence: CASRRQGWKTEAFF. For the CDR3, the DNA is TGTGCCAGCAGGCGACAGGGGTGGAAAACTGAAGCTTTCTTT.

This clone was seen a few times. The chain links TRBV11-3 to TRBJ2-5, with TRBD1 matching over 8 bases. Losses at the gene ends were 5 bases for V and 5 bases for J; bases not matched to a gene: 7. There are 14 residues in the CDR3. Germline V gene sequence: CDR1 SGHNT, CDR2 YENEEA. CDR3 sequence (DNA): TGTGCCAGCAGCCCGACAGGGGTCGGGGAGACCCAGTACTTC. The encoded protein is CASSPTGVGETQYF.

The chain recombines TRBV30 with TRBJ2-7; a possible D gene is TRBD2 (5 bases). V was cut by 4 bases and J by 3 bases, with 10 bases left in between. CDR1 and CDR2 (germline): GTSNPN, SVGIG (reference sequence). The CDR3 consists of 12 residues. CDR3 protein: CAWTQDFYEQYF. Here the CDR3 DNA reads TGTGCCTGGACCCAGGACTTCTACGAGCAGTACTTC.

CDR3 nucleotides: TGCAGCGTTGAGGCCCTGACTAGCGGGGGGGCCTTCTACGAGCAGTACTTC. It translates to CSVEALTSGGAFYEQYF. V and J are TRBV29-1 and TRBJ2-7, with 14 bases that match TRBD2. Per germline, CDR1 SQVTM and CDR2 ANQGSEA. The J segment lost 3 bases and the V segment lost 3 bases, leaving 10 bases of the junction unmatched. The CDR3 length is 17 residues.

The rearrangement uses TRBV5-6 and TRBJ2-6, with TRBD1 identical over 11 bases. This CDR3 spans 17 amino acids. With V trimmed by 4 bases and J by 3 bases, 6 bases remained unmatched. The germline V gene encodes CDR1 SGHDT and CDR2 YYEEEE. CDR3 nucleotide sequence: TGTGCCAGCAGCAATGGACAGGGGGCGAATGGGGCCAACGTCCTGACTTTC. It encodes CASSNGQGANGANVLTF.

The chain uses TRBV15 and TRBJ2-5; D gene uncertain. V gave up 3 bases and J gave up 4 bases, with 3 bases separating them. Looked up from germline, CDR1 is LNHNV and CDR2 is YYDKDF (reference sequence). The CDR3 extends over 11 amino acids. In DNA, the CDR3 is TGTGCCACCAGCAGTTCAGAGACCCAGTACTTC. Translated: CATSSSETQYF.

This clone was counted between two and nine times. This rearrangement joins TRBV13 to TRBJ2-7; tentative D call: TRBD1 (6 bases). Germline V gene data show CDR1 as PRHDT and CDR2 as FYEKMQ (reference sequence). V lost 4 bases and J lost 2, with 21 bases in between. The CDR3 sequence is 17 residues long. The CDR3 loop is CASSSRGSSEPTYEQYF. CDR3 nucleotides: TGTGCCAGCAGCTCAAGGGGGTCTAGTGAACCTACCTACGAGCAGTACTTC.

The chain carries TRBV4-2 and TRBJ2-1, with TRBD2 matching 7 bases. The V gene's germline CDR1 is LGHNA and CDR2 YNFKEQ. The CDR3 extends over 15 amino acids. Trimming took 0 bases from V and 7 from J; bases not matched to a gene: 6. For the CDR3, the DNA is TGTGCCAGCAGCCAAGAAGTCCCGCGGGGGAATGAGCAGTTCTTC. It encodes CASSQEVPRGNEQFF.

In its sample, this clone was seen a few times. This chain links TRBV19 with TRBJ1-1, with TRBD1 identical over 8 bases. The CDR3 is 17 amino acids. Germline CDR1 reads LNHDA; CDR2 reads SQIVND (reference sequence). The V and J ends lost 6 bases and 1 base, in that order; junction bases with no gene match: 13. The CDR3 reads CASSPMHTGGQNTEAFF. The CDR3 nucleotides read TGTGCCAGTAGCCCAATGCACACAGGGGGGCAGAACACTGAAGCTTTCTTT.

The V and J genes are TRBV9 and TRBJ1-1; no clear D. In germline, CDR1 is SGDLS, CDR2 YYNGEE. V dropped 0 bases and J dropped 11 bases, with 11 bases sitting between them. This CDR3 is 12 amino acids long. CDR3 protein: CASSVDEARAFF. CDR3 DNA sequence: TGTGCCAGCAGCGTAGATGAGGCGCGGGCTTTCTTT.

V is TRBV5-6 and J is TRBJ1-1; D may be TRBD1 (5 bases). V lost 10 bases to trimming and J lost 6 bases, with 13 bases between them. This CDR3 is 11 amino acids long. The germline V gene has CDR1 SGHDT and CDR2 YYEEEE. The CDR3 DNA is TGTGCCGCAACGAGGGGTGCTGAAGCTTTCTTT. Translating it yields CAATRGAEAFF.

This clone was counted a few times. The chain uses TRBV29-1 and TRBJ1-2; D not certain. Germline CDR1 is SQVTM and CDR2 is ANQGSEA. Trimming stripped 1 base from V and 0 bases from J, with 9 bases between. CDR3 length equals 14 residues. The CDR3 region is CSVEGIEANYGYTF. The CDR3 region has the DNA TGCAGCGTTGAAGGTATAGAAGCTAACTATGGCTACACCTTC.

The CDR3 nucleotides are TGTGCCAGTTGCCTCGACAGGGGGCAAGGAGGAGCTTTCTTT. This sequence encodes CASCLDRGQGGAFF. The chain uses TRBV19 and TRBJ1-1, with 10 bases aligning to TRBD1. The trim removed 8 bases at V and 10 bases at J, leaving 13 bases unmatched. The CDR3 covers 14 residues. Germline V gene lookup returns CDR1 LNHDA and CDR2 SQIVND (reference sequence).

This chain uses TRBV30 with TRBJ1-2, with D hard to call. CDR3 length: 11 amino acids. Germline V gene lookup returns CDR1 GTSNPN and CDR2 SVGIG (reference sequence). V was trimmed by 8 bases and J by 5 bases, leaving 12 bases between them. The CDR3 bases are TGTGCCACAAACTACGGGTATGGCTACACCTTC. Its translation is CATNYGYGYTF.

V and J are TRBV9 and TRBJ1-5, with D perhaps TRBD1 (5 bases). This CDR3 has 13 amino acids. The germline V gene has CDR1 SGDLS and CDR2 YYNGEE. V was trimmed by 3 bases and J by 6 bases, leaving 10 bases between them. CDR3: CASSASDSQPQHF. CDR3 bases: TGTGCCAGCAGCGCTTCCGACAGTCAGCCCCAGCATTTT.

This clone was observed a few times. This chain connects TRBV27 to TRBJ2-3; D might be TRBD2 (5 bases). Germline loops: CDR1 MNHEY, CDR2 SMNVEV (reference sequence). V lost 2 bases and J lost 4, with 13 bases in between. The CDR3 runs to 15 residues. In nucleotides, the CDR3 is TGTGCCAGCAGTTTACGGGCTAGCACCCCAGATACGCAGTATTTT. The encoded protein is CASSLRASTPDTQYF.

This clone was counted a few times. The chain joins TRBV7-2 to TRBJ2-3; 10 bases fit TRBD2. Looked up from germline, CDR1 is SGHTA and CDR2 is FQGNSA. The CDR3 totals 16 residues. V shed 5 bases and J 7 bases; nucleotides not matched to a gene: 12. The CDR3 nucleotides read TGTGCCAGCAGCCCCCAGTCAGCGGGGGGGCCAAATACGCAGTATTTT. Translating it yields CASSPQSAGGPNTQYF. Based on the CDR3 plus reference TRBV7-2 and TRBJ2-3, the full variable domain is GAGVSQSPSNKVTEKGKDVELRCDPISGHTALYWYRQSLGQGLEFLIYFQGNSAPDKSGLPSDRFSAERTGGSVSTLTIQRTQQEDSAVYLCASSPQSAGGPNTQYFGPGTRLTVL.

This sequence joins TRBV9 and TRBJ2-5; no clear D gene. CDR3 size: 14 residues. The germline V gene has CDR1 SGDLS and CDR2 YYNGEE. V was clipped by 0 bases and J by 7 bases, with 13 bases between them. The CDR3 sequence: CASSVDVPWGTQYF. DNA for the CDR3: TGTGCCAGCAGCGTAGACGTACCCTGGGGGACCCAGTACTTC. Full variable domain (remainder filled in from reference TRBV9 and TRBJ2-5): DSGVTQTPKHLITATGQRVTLRCSPRSGDLSVYWYQQSLDQGLQFLIQYYNGEERAKGNILERFSAQQFPDLHSELNLSSLELGDSALYFCASSVDVPWGTQYFGPGTRLLVL.

Note on this clone: A much larger clone lies a single base off, so this may be a read error. Within the sample, other DNA sequences also encode this same CDR3. The rearrangement uses TRBV13 and TRBJ1-1, with D possibly being TRBD1 (5 bases). The CDR3 is made up of 12 amino acids. Germline V gives CDR1 PRHDT, CDR2 FYEKMQ (reference sequence). Trimming removed 0 bases from V and 6 bases from J, with 5 bases in between. CDR3 bases: TGTGCCAGCAGCTTAGGAGGGGCTGAAGCTTTCTTT. Encoded protein: CASSLGGAEAFF.

The chain carries TRBV12-5 and TRBJ2-5; D unresolved. Trimming stripped 6 bases from V and 9 bases from J, with 8 bases between. CDR3 length equals 10 residues. In germline, CDR1 is LGHNT, CDR2 FRNRAP. The CDR3 protein is CASGPSAQYF. Here the CDR3 DNA reads TGTGCTAGTGGGCCGTCGGCCCAGTACTTC.

The gene calls are TRBV13 and TRBJ2-1; D is unresolved. The CDR3 has 14 residues. V lost 2 bases and J lost 8, with 13 bases in between. The germline gives CDR1 PRHDT, CDR2 FYEKMQ (reference sequence). CDR3 in amino acids: CASSLPAGGYEQFF. For the CDR3, the DNA is TGTGCCAGCAGCTTACCGGCAGGTGGCTATGAGCAGTTCTTC.

V and J are TRBV15 and TRBJ2-7, with D tentatively TRBD1 or TRBD2 (5 bases each). The DNA end is a closer match to TRBJ2-1, so the J assignment may be wrong. The CDR3 is 13 amino acids. Per the germline V gene, CDR1 is LNHNV and CDR2 is YYDKDF (reference sequence). This CDR3 reads CATSRATGTAQFF. CDR3 coding DNA: TGTGCCACCAGCAGGGCTACCGGGACCGCGCAGTTCTTC.

This chain connects TRBV4-1 to TRBJ2-7; D is ambiguous. The CDR3 has 14 residues. V lost 0 bases and J lost 3, with 9 bases in between. The germline CDR1 and CDR2 sequences are MGHRA and YSYEKL. The CDR3 sequence: CASSQETLSYEQYF. CDR3 sequence (DNA): TGCGCCAGCAGCCAAGAAACCCTCAGCTACGAGCAGTACTTC.

V is TRBV7-6 and J is TRBJ2-1, with D possibly TRBD1 on 5 matching bases. With 2 bases removed from V and 8 bases from J, the gap between germline ends came to 10 bases. This CDR3 comprises 13 residues. Germline V gives CDR1 SGHVS, CDR2 FNYEAQ. CDR3 loop: CASSLSGAHEQFF. For the CDR3, the DNA is TGTGCCAGCAGCTTAAGTGGGGCCCATGAGCAGTTCTTC.

This rearrangement joins TRBV5-6 to TRBJ1-4, with a possible D match to TRBD1 (6 bases). Trimming stripped 1 base from V and 0 bases from J, with 13 bases between. The germline CDR1 and CDR2 sequences are SGHDT and YYEEEE. The CDR3 consists of 17 residues. CDR3 sequence reads: CASSLKGTITTNEKLFF. The CDR3 DNA sequence: TGTGCCAGCAGCTTGAAAGGGACAATAACAACTAATGAAAAACTGTTTTTT.

V and J are TRBV4-2 and TRBJ2-7; D gene uncertain. Trimming took 4 bases from V and 2 from J, leaving 9 bases between them. The CDR3 consists of 13 residues. CDR1 is LGHNA, CDR2 YNFKEQ, per germline. The CDR3 loop reads CASSLRTTYEQYF. The CDR3 DNA is TGTGCCAGCAGCCTTCGGACGACCTACGAGCAGTACTTC.

The rearrangement joins TRBV29-1 to TRBJ2-5, with D possibly matching TRBD1 (6 bases). The CDR3 sequence is 14 residues long. V was trimmed by 2 bases and J by 2 bases, leaving 12 bases between them. Germline loops: CDR1 SQVTM, CDR2 ANQGSEA. The CDR3 DNA is TGCAGCGTTGAACACCGGGACACTCAAGAGACCCAGTACTTC. Protein sequence: CSVEHRDTQETQYF.

This clone has just one count. This rearrangement joins TRBV4-1 to TRBJ1-2, with 11 bases identical to TRBD1. V shed 3 bases, J shed 6 bases, and the junction held 12 bases outside the gene matches. The CDR3 length is 17 residues. Germline CDR1 is MGHRA and CDR2 is YSYEKL. The CDR3 region is CASSHLLTGTGGNGYTF. The CDR3 DNA is TGCGCCAGCAGCCATCTACTTACCGGGACAGGGGGTAATGGCTACACCTTC.

This clone occurred a few times. The V gene is TRBV13, the J gene TRBJ1-1; D remains ambiguous. Germline values: CDR1 PRHDT, CDR2 FYEKMQ (reference sequence). With 2 bases removed from V and 6 bases from J, the gap between germline ends came to 13 bases. The CDR3 has 14 residues. The CDR3: CASSLRSANPEAFF. The DNA for the CDR3 is TGTGCCAGCAGCTTACGGTCAGCCAACCCTGAAGCTTTCTTT.